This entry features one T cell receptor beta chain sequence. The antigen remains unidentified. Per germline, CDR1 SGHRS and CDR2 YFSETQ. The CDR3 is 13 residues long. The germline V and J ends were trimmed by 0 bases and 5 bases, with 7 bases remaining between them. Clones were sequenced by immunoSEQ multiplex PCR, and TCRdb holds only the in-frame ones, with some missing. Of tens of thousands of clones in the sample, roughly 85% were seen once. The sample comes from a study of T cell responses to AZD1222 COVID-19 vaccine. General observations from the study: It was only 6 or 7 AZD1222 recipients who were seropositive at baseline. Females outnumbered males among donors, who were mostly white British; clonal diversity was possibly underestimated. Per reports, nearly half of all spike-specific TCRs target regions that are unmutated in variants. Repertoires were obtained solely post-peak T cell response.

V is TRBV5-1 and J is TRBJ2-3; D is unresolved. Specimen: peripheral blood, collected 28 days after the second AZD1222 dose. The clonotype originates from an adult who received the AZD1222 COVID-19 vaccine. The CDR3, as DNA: TGCGCCAGCAGCTTGGGCGAAATAGATACGCAGTATTTT. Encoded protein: CASSLGEIDTQYF.